This T cell receptor (beta chain) is drawn from a study of T cell responses to AZD1222 COVID-19 vaccine. Trimming removed 1 base at V and 7 bases at J, with 13 bases between. The length of the CDR3 is 14 residues. Germline CDR1 reads LNHDA; CDR2 reads SQIVND (reference sequence). A word on this clone: Its antigen remains unknown.

General study points: Breadth and depth of Spike-specific TCRs rose after two AZD1222 doses. The CD4 TCRs associated with vaccination extended across spike and predominated at 160-218 and 743-854. Nearly half of unique spike-specific TCRs reportedly avoided B.1.351 and B.1.1.7 mutated regions. Donors were mostly white British, more females; clonal diversity possibly underestimated.

Profiled with immunoSEQ multiplex PCR; TCRdb holds only in-frame clones, not every one. The sample has 80,000 or so clones; under 95% are singletons. The TCR originated in an adult in good health. The material sequenced was peripheral blood, taken on day 0 of MenACWY control vaccination. The rearrangement links TRBV19 to TRBJ1-1; possibly TRBD1 for D (5 bases). The CDR3 DNA follows: TGTGCCAGTAGTATAGGGGACGGCTTGCTTGAAGCTTTCTTT. This codes for CASSIGDGLLEAFF. Using reference TRBV19 and TRBJ1-1 for the parts outside the CDR3, the full variable domain is DGGITQSPKYLFRKEGQNVTLSCEQNLNHDAMYWYRQDPGQGLRLIYYSQIVNDFQKGDIAEGYSVSREKKESFPLTVTSAQKNPTAFYLCASSIGDGLLEAFFGQGTRLTVV.